This TCR beta chain was observed in a study of blood T cell repertoires in COVID-19. Study in general: The cDNA or gDNA used as material had been derived from T cells, B-cell-depleted T cells, or PBMCs.

CDR1 and CDR2 (germline): SGHRS, YFSETQ. This CDR3 comprises 15 residues. With 4 bases clipped from V and 3 bases from J, the junction kept 8 bases outside the gene matches. This table comes from immunoSEQ multiplex PCR, and its TCRdb copy is limited to in-frame clones, with some not included. Of about 50,000 clones in the sample, about 78% were seen once. This clone was detected once. The chain links TRBV5-1 to TRBJ2-7, with TRBD1 identical over 9 bases. The sequenced material came from PBMCs or T cells enriched from blood (not recorded which). The receptor comes from a woman in her forties or fifties with acute COVID-19. The CDR3 reads CASSVAGQGIYEQYF. The CDR3 nucleotides read TGCGCCAGCAGCGTCGCGGGACAGGGCATCTACGAGCAGTACTTC.